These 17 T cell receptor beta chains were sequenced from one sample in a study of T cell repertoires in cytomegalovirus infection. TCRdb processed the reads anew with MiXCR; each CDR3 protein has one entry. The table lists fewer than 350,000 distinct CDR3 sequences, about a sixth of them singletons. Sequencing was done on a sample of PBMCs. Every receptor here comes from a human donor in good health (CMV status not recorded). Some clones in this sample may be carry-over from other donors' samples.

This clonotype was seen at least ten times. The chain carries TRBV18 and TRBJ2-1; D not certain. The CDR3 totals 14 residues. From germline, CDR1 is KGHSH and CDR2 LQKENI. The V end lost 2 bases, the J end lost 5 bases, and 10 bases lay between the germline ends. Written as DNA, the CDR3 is TGTGCCAGCTCACCAGCGTATATCAACAATGAGCAGTTCTTC. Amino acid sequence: CASSPAYINNEQFF.

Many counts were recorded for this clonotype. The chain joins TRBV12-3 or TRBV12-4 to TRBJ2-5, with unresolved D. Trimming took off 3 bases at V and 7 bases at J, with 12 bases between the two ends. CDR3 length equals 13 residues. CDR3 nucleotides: TGTGCCAGCAGTTTCTCCCATAGTGGGACCCAGTACTTC. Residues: CASSFSHSGTQYF.

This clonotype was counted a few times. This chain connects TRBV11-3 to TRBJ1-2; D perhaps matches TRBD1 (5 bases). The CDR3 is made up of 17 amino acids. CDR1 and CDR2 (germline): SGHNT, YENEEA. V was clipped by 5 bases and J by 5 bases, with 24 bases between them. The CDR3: CASSPTREPGLGYGYTF. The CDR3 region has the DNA TGTGCCAGCAGCCCTACCAGGGAACCGGGGCTGGGGTATGGCTACACCTTC.

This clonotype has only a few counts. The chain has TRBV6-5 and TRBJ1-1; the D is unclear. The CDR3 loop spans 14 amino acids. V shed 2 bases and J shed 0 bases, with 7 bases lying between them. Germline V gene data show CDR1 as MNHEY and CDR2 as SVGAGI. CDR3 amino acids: CASSYGVLNTEAFF. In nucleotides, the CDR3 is TGTGCCAGCAGTTACGGGGTGCTGAACACTGAAGCTTTCTTT.

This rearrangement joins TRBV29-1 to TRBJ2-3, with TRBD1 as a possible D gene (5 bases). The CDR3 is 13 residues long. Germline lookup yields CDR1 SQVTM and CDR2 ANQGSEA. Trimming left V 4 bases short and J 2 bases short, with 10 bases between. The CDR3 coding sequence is TGCAGCGTTGTGGCAGGGCCCACAGATACGCAGTATTTT. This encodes CSVVAGPTDTQYF.

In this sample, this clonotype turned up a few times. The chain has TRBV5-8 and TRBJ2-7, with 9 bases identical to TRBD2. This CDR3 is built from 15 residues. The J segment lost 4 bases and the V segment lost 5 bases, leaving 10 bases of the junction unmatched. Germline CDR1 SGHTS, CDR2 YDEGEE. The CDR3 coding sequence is TGTGCCAGCAGGGAGGAGACTAGCGGAGCATACGAGCAGTACTTC. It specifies CASREETSGAYEQYF.

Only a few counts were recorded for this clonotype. CDR3 DNA sequence: TGCGCCAGCAGCTTGGAACTATTTGACAGGATAGATGGTCTCATATATTTT. Its translation: CASSLELFDRIDGLIYF. V is TRBV5-1 and J is TRBJ1-3; D possibly corresponds to TRBD1 (6 bases). This CDR3 is 17 amino acids long. Germline lookup yields CDR1 SGHRS and CDR2 YFSETQ. V was clipped by 0 bases and J by 12 bases, with 25 bases between them.

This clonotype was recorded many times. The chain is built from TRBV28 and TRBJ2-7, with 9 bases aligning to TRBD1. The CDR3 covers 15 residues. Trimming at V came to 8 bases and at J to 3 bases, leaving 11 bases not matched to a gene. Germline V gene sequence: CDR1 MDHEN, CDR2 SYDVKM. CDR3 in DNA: TGTGCCAGCGTAGGCGGACAGGGGTTTGGCTACGAGCAGTACTTC. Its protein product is CASVGGQGFGYEQYF. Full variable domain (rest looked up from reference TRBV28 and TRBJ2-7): DVKVTQSSRYLVKRTGEKVFLECVQDMDHENMFWYRQDPGLGLRLIYFSYDVKMKEKGDIPEGYSVSREKKERFSLILESASTNQTSMYLCASVGGQGFGYEQYFGPGTRLTVT.

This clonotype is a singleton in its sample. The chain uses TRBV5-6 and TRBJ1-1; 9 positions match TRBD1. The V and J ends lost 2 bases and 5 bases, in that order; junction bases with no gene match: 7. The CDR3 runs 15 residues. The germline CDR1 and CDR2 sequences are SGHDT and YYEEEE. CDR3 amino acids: CASSFSGTGRTEAFF. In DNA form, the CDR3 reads TGTGCCAGCAGCTTTTCCGGGACAGGGCGGACTGAAGCTTTCTTT.

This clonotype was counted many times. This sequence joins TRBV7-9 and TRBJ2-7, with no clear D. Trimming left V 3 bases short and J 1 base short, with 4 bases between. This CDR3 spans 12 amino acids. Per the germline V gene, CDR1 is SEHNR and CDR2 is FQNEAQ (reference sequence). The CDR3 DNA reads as TGTGCCAGCAGCTTCCAATCCTACGAGCAGTACTTC. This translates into CASSFQSYEQYF.

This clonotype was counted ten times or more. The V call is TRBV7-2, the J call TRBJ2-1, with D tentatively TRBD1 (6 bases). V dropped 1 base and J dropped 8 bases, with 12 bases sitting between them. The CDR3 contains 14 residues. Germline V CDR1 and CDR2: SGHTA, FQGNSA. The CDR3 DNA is TGTGCCAGCAGCTTAGAGGGGGTTTTGGATGAGCAGTTCTTC. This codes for CASSLEGVLDEQFF.

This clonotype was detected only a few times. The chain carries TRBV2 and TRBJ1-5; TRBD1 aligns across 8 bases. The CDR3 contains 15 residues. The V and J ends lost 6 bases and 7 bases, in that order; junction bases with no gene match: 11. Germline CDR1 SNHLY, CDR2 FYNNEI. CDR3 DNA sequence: TGTGCCAGCAGGGCCGACAGGGGAGGGGTGCAGCCCCAGCATTTT. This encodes CASRADRGGVQPQHF.

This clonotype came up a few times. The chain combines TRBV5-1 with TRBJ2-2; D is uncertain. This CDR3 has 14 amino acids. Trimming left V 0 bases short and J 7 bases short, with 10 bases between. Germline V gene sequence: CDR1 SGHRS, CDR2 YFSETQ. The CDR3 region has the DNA TGCGCCAGCAGCTTGGTGGACGGGTACGGGGAGCTGTTTTTT. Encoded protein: CASSLVDGYGELFF.

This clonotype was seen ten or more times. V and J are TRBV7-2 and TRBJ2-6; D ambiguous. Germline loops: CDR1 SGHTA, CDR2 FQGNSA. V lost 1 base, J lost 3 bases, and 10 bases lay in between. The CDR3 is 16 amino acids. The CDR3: CASSLGPQNGANVLTF. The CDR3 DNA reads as TGTGCCAGCAGCTTAGGCCCGCAGAATGGGGCCAACGTCCTGACTTTC.

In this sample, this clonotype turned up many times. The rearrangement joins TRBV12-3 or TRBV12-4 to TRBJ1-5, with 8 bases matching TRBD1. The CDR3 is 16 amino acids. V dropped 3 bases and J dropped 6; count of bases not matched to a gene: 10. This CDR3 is CASSLGWQGARQPQHF. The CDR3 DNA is TGTGCCAGCAGTTTGGGCTGGCAGGGGGCTCGTCAGCCCCAGCATTTT.

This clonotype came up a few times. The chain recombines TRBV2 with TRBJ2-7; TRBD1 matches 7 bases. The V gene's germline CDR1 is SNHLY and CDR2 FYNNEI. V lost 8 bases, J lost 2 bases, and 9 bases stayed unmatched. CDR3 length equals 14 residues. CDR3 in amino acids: CASVDRASPYEQYF. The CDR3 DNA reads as TGTGCCAGCGTCGACAGGGCGTCACCCTACGAGCAGTACTTC. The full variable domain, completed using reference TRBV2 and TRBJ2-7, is EPEVTQTPSHQVTQMGQEVILRCVPISNHLYFYWYRQILGQKVEFLVSFYNNEISEKSEIFDDQFSVERPDGSNFTLKIRSTKLEDSAMYFCASVDRASPYEQYFGPGTRLTVT.

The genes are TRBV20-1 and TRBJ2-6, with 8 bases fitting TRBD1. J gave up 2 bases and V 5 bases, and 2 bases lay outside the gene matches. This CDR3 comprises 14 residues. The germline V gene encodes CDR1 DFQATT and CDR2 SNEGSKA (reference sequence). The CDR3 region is CSAVQGAGANVLTF. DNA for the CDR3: TGCAGTGCTGTACAGGGGGCTGGGGCCAACGTCCTGACTTTC.